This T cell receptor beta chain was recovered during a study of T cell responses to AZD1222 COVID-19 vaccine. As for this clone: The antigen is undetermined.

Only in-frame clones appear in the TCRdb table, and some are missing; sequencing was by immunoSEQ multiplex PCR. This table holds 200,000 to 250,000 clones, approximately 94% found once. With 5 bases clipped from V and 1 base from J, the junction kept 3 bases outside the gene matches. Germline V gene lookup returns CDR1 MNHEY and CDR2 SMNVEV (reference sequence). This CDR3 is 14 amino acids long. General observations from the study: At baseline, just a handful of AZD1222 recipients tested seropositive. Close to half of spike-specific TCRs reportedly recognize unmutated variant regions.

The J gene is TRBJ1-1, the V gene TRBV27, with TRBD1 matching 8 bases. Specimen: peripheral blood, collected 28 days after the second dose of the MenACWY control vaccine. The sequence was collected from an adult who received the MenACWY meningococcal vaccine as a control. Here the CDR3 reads CASSPDRGNTEAFF. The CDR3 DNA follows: TGTGCCAGCAGTCCCGACAGGGGGAACACTGAAGCTTTCTTT.